This T cell receptor beta chain originates from a study of T cell changes during pregnancy in multiple sclerosis. Method: immunoSEQ multiplex PCR; TCRdb's copy keeps in-frame clones and lacks some. The sample holds about 57,000 clones; less than 95% are singletons and the top ten take roughly 3.5%. This CDR3 has 12 amino acids. CDR1 and CDR2 from the germline V gene are MDHEN and SYDVKM. V lost 6 bases and J 0 bases, leaving 6 bases between the germline ends. This clonotype originated in a female donor in good health, enrolled as a control in a pregnancy study. The chain has TRBV28 and TRBJ2-7; no reliable D call. The material sequenced was peripheral blood, taken after pregnancy. This CDR3 is CASSYSSYEQYF. In DNA, the CDR3 is TGTGCCAGCAGCTATAGCTCCTACGAGCAGTACTTC. Drawing the rest from reference TRBV28 and TRBJ2-7, the complete variable domain is DVKVTQSSRYLVKRTGEKVFLECVQDMDHENMFWYRQDPGLGLRLIYFSYDVKMKEKGDIPEGYSVSREKKERFSLILESASTNQTSMYLCASSYSSYEQYFGPGTRLTVT.